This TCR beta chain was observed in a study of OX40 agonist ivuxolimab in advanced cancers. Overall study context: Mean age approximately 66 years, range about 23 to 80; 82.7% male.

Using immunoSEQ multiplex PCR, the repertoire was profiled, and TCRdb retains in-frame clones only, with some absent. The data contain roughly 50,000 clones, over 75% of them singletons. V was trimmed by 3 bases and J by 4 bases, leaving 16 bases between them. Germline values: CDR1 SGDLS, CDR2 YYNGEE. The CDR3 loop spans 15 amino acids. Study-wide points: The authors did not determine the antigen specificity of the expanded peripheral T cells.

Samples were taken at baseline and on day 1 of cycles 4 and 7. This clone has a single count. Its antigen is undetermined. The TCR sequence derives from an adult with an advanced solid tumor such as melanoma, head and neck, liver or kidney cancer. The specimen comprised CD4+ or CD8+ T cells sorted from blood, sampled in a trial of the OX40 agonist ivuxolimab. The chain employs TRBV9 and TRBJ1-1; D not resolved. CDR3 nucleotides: TGTGCCAGCAGCGACCCCATGAAGGGCGGCACTGAAGCTTTCTTT. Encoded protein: CASSDPMKGGTEAFF.